Listed here are 18 T cell receptor beta chains from one sample, sequenced in a study of cytomegalovirus exposure and HLA in healthy donors. Vbeta (60) and Jbeta (13) primers were used in the PCR. TCRdb's table, derived via immunoSEQ multiplex PCR, lists solely in-frame clones and lacks some. The repertoire has over 150,000 clones, about 80% of them found once; the top ten carry 3.7%. The source material was PBMCs. The receptors originated from a woman aged 60-75 years in good health and CMV-seropositive.

Only one count was recorded for this clone. The chain combines TRBV27 with TRBJ2-1; 13 bases are shared with TRBD2. Germline CDR1 is MNHEY and CDR2 is SMNVEV (reference sequence). The CDR3 has 19 amino acids. V lost 7 bases, J lost 1 base, and 13 bases stayed unmatched. CDR3 sequence reads: CASTSPRTSGGRSYNEQFF. In DNA, the CDR3 is TGTGCCAGCACCTCACCAAGGACTAGCGGGGGTAGGTCCTACAATGAGCAGTTCTTC.

The chain is built from TRBV5-6 and TRBJ2-7, with a tentative D call TRBD2 (6 bases). This CDR3 has 14 residues. Germline V gene lookup returns CDR1 SGHDT and CDR2 YYEEEE. Trimming shortened V by 3 bases and J by 2 bases, and 12 bases separated the two germline ends. CDR3 region: CASSSGLLAYEQYF. The CDR3 bases are TGTGCCAGCAGCTCGGGACTCCTGGCCTACGAGCAGTACTTC.

This sequence joins TRBV2 and TRBJ2-7, with 9 bases lining up with TRBD2. The trim removed 11 bases at V and 4 bases at J, leaving 6 bases unmatched. From germline, CDR1 is SNHLY and CDR2 FYNNEI. This CDR3 comprises 12 residues. The CDR3, as DNA: TGTGCCCTAATGCGGGGGGGATACGAGCAGTACTTC. Protein: CALMRGGYEQYF.

This clone has only a few counts. The limits of the CDR3 on the DNA are not certain, so only TCRdb's listed CDR3 is given. This rearrangement joins TRBV21-1 to TRBJ2-7; the table gives TRBD2 as D, unverified against the DNA. TRBV21-1 counts as a pseudogene. The CDR3 spans 17 amino acids, including both terminal residues. The CDR3: CASSKEFAGGSSYEQYF.

Turning to this clone: Different DNA sequences within this sample yield the same CDR3. The chain uses TRBV5-1 and TRBJ2-5; D is perhaps TRBD2 (6 bases). CDR3 size: 13 residues. Germline assignment: CDR1 SGHRS and CDR2 YFSETQ. Trimming removed 1 base at V and 3 bases at J, with 7 bases between. CDR3: CASSLTGEETQYF. In DNA, the CDR3 is TGCGCCAGCAGCTTGACGGGAGAAGAGACCCAGTACTTC.

The rearrangement joins TRBV2 to TRBJ1-2; 8 bases fit TRBD1. The V segment lost 8 bases and the J segment 4 bases; nucleotides outside the gene matches: 6. Germline V gene data show CDR1 as SNHLY and CDR2 as FYNNEI. The CDR3 totals 13 residues. CDR3 nucleotide sequence: TGTGCCAGCTTTGGACAGGGCCCCTATGGCTACACCTTC. This codes for CASFGQGPYGYTF.

The V gene is TRBV6-5, the J gene TRBJ2-3, with D unclear. Trimming took 6 bases from V and 2 from J, leaving 6 bases between them. CDR3 length: 12 amino acids. From germline, CDR1 is MNHEY and CDR2 SVGAGI. CDR3 bases: TGTGCCAGCAGCTCCGTCACAGATACGCAGTATTTT. This translates into CASSSVTDTQYF.

This clone was seen only once. CDR3 bases: TGTGCCAGCAGCTTAGCCGCGGGGGGCGTAGATACGCAGTATTTT. It translates to CASSLAAGGVDTQYF. This chain links TRBV7-8 with TRBJ2-3; 8 nucleotides line up with TRBD2. The germline V gene has CDR1 SGHVS and CDR2 FQNEAQ. The length of the CDR3 is 15 residues. Unmatched junction bases numbered 4, after V lost 0 bases and J lost 5 bases.

V and J are TRBV25-1 and TRBJ1-3, with D maybe TRBD1 (5 bases). Per germline, CDR1 MGHDK and CDR2 SYGVNS. The CDR3 covers 15 residues. The V and J ends lost 2 bases and 0 bases respectively, with 8 bases between them. The CDR3 loop is CASSEQGASGNTIYF. CDR3 sequence (DNA): TGTGCCAGCAGTGAACAGGGTGCCTCTGGAAACACCATATATTTT.

This chain connects TRBV7-9 to TRBJ1-4; TRBD1 aligns across 8 bases. The trim removed 5 bases at V and 5 bases at J, leaving 4 bases unmatched. Germline CDR1 SEHNR, CDR2 FQNEAQ (reference sequence). The CDR3 spans 14 residues. DNA of the CDR3: TGTGCCAGCAGCAAACAGGGGGGGAATGAAAAACTGTTTTTT. This gives the protein CASSKQGGNEKLFF.

This chain uses TRBV7-2 with TRBJ2-3, with 11 bases aligning to TRBD2. The CDR3 totals 15 residues. Germline trimming cut 6 bases from V and 1 base from J; bases unmatched to any gene: 3. CDR1 and CDR2 (germline): SGHTA, FQGNSA. The chain's CDR3 is CASRKLAGGTDTQYF. The CDR3 DNA sequence: TGTGCCAGCAGGAAACTAGCGGGGGGCACAGATACGCAGTATTTT.

The chain is built from TRBV7-3 and TRBJ1-1; tentative D call: TRBD1 (6 bases). The length of the CDR3 is 13 residues. V was pared by 5 bases and J by 0 bases, with 7 bases between. Germline lookup yields CDR1 SGHTA and CDR2 FQGTGA. CDR3: CASSRDMNTEAFF. DNA for the CDR3: TGTGCCAGCAGCCGGGACATGAACACTGAAGCTTTCTTT.

The rearrangement joins TRBV11-2 to TRBJ1-4, with D uncertain. Trimming took 5 bases from V and 10 from J, leaving 20 bases between them. Per germline, CDR1 SGHAT and CDR2 FQNNGV. The CDR3 spans 15 residues. CDR3 loop: CASSPRELVKGKLFF. The CDR3 DNA reads TGTGCCAGCAGCCCGAGGGAGCTGGTTAAGGGAAAACTGTTTTTT.

For the CDR3, the DNA is TGTGCCAGCAGCTTCCTGGGCCCTCAAGACAATCAGCCCCAGCATTTT. Protein: CASSFLGPQDNQPQHF. The gene calls are TRBV11-1 and TRBJ1-5; the D is unclear. Per germline, CDR1 SGHAT and CDR2 FQDESV (reference sequence). The CDR3 is made up of 16 amino acids. Trimming left V 3 bases short and J 3 bases short, with 15 bases between.

This clone occurred once. The chain recombines TRBV7-9 with TRBJ1-5; 7 bases fit TRBD1. The CDR3 consists of 15 residues. The J segment lost 6 bases and the V segment lost 5 bases, leaving 10 bases of the junction unmatched. CDR1 is SEHNR, CDR2 FQNEAQ, per germline (reference sequence). The CDR3 sequence: CASSLGTGVVQPQHF. The CDR3 DNA sequence: TGTGCCAGCAGCCTCGGCACAGGGGTTGTTCAGCCCCAGCATTTT.

In its sample, this clone was seen a few times. The chain carries TRBV5-4 and TRBJ2-1; 7 bases agree with TRBD2. CDR1 and CDR2 from the germline V gene are SGHNT and YYREEE (reference sequence). CDR3 length: 15 residues. The ends lost 9 bases at V and 5 bases at J; junction bases unmatched: 14. Written as DNA, the CDR3 is TGTGCCACCTTAGAACCTTCAGCGGGAAACAATGAGCAGTTCTTC. As protein: CATLEPSAGNNEQFF.

This clone was recorded only once. The chain joins TRBV5-1 to TRBJ2-1; TRBD1 aligns across 7 bases. Per germline, CDR1 SGHRS and CDR2 YFSETQ. The J segment lost 5 bases and the V segment lost 4 bases, leaving 6 bases of the junction unmatched. The CDR3 extends over 14 amino acids. CDR3 amino acids: CASSNTGTDNEQFF. The CDR3 nucleotides are TGCGCCAGCAGCAACACCGGGACAGACAATGAGCAGTTCTTC.

This clone has a handful of counts. The CDR3 nucleotides read TGTGCCAGCAGCCCGCTGAACCGTCGGGCTAACTATGGCTACACCTTC. Protein product: CASSPLNRRANYGYTF. V gene TRBV4-2 combines with J gene TRBJ1-2, with unresolved D. The V end lost 4 bases, the J end lost 0 bases, and 15 bases lay between the germline ends. CDR3 size: 16 residues. Germline V CDR1 and CDR2: LGHNA, YNFKEQ.